This T cell receptor beta chain was documented in a study of blood T cell repertoires in COVID-19. Study at large: Acute and convalescent COVID-19 samples came from the United States, Italy and Spain. The cDNA or gDNA used as material had been derived from T cells, B-cell-depleted T cells, or PBMCs.

The CDR3 runs to 16 residues. V lost 5 bases, J lost 4 bases, and 11 bases stayed unmatched. Germline V gene data show CDR1 as SGHTA and CDR2 as FQGNSA. Original processing notes: Amplification of reference gene primers provided the estimated nucleated cell counts. Libraries were prepared by immunoSEQ multiplex PCR; TCRdb keeps only in-frame clonotypes and omits some of them. V and J calls and clone size are copied from that table; D and trimming were computed from the DNA. The sample has tens of thousands of clones, roughly 90% seen once; the top ten hold 2.5% to 3.5%. The rearrangement uses TRBV7-2 and TRBJ2-5, with 9 bases matching TRBD2. This receptor was identified in a woman aged 50 to 60 with active or convalescent COVID-19. Sequencing input: peripheral blood. As DNA, the CDR3 is TGTGCCAGCAGCCCCCTAGCGGGGTTGACGGGAGAGACCCAGTACTTC. Translating gives CASSPLAGLTGETQYF.